Following are 20 T cell receptor beta chains from one sample sequenced in a study of OX40 agonist ivuxolimab in advanced cancers. Assay: immunoSEQ multiplex PCR; the TCRdb copy retains only in-frame clones and omits some. The table has about 22,000 clones, less than 90% seen once; the top ten hold 29%. The sequencing used CD4+ or CD8+ T cells sorted from blood, collected in a trial of the OX40 agonist ivuxolimab. The receptors shown here come from an adult with an advanced solid tumor such as melanoma, head and neck, liver or kidney cancer.

The V and J genes are TRBV1 and TRBJ1-5; the D call TRBD1 from the table was never checked on the DNA. TRBV1 is classified as a pseudogene. This CDR3 is built from 15 residues. The CDR3 region is CTSSQRGLSNQPQHF. CDR3 sequence (DNA): TGCACCAGCAGCCAAAGGGGTCTAAGCAATCAGCCCCAGCATTTT.

The chain joins TRBV12-5 to TRBJ2-1, with no clear D. The V gene's germline CDR1 is LGHNT and CDR2 FRNRAP. V was cut by 6 bases and J by 2 bases, with 11 bases left in between. The CDR3 totals 14 residues. CDR3 DNA: TGTGCTAGTGGCACTACTCAGACCTACAATGAGCAGTTCTTC. This gives the protein CASGTTQTYNEQFF.

The chain combines TRBV28 with TRBJ2-2; D possibly corresponds to TRBD1 (6 bases). The CDR3 loop spans 16 amino acids. V was pared by 7 bases and J by 3 bases, with 18 bases between. Germline assignment: CDR1 MDHEN and CDR2 SYDVKM. The CDR3: CASKILWTDDTGELFF. DNA of the CDR3: TGTGCCAGCAAAATTTTGTGGACAGATGACACCGGGGAGCTGTTTTTT.

This sequence joins TRBV2 and TRBJ1-1; D is undetermined. Germline CDR1 SNHLY, CDR2 FYNNEI. Trimming stripped 7 bases from V and 2 bases from J, with 8 bases between. The CDR3 covers 12 residues. The CDR3 loop is CASKRANTEAFF. DNA for the CDR3: TGTGCCAGCAAAAGGGCAAACACTGAAGCTTTCTTT.

The chain carries TRBV7-9 and TRBJ1-4, with D possibly TRBD1 on 5 matching bases. Looked up from germline, CDR1 is SEHNR and CDR2 is FQNEAQ (reference sequence). Deletions cut 1 base from V and 8 bases from J, with 11 bases between. CDR3 length equals 14 residues. DNA of the CDR3: TGTGCCAGCAGCTTAGGAGGGGTGGGGGAAAAACTGTTTTTT. Its protein product is CASSLGGVGEKLFF.

The V call is TRBV7-9, the J call TRBJ1-4, with TRBD1 identical over 8 bases. This CDR3 has 16 amino acids. Germline CDR1 reads SEHNR; CDR2 reads FQNEAQ (reference sequence). Trimming cost V 4 bases and J 5 bases; bases outside gene matches: 9. CDR3 DNA sequence: TGTGCCAGCAGCTGGGGACAGGATTTTGTGAATGAAAAACTGTTTTTT. The encoded protein is CASSWGQDFVNEKLFF.

The rearrangement uses TRBV4-3 and TRBJ1-1, with 8 bases aligning to TRBD1. The V segment lost 3 bases and the J segment 2 bases; nucleotides outside the gene matches: 11. CDR3 length: 17 amino acids. The germline V gene encodes CDR1 LGHNA and CDR2 YSLEER. DNA of the CDR3: TGCGCCAGCAGCCAGAACCCAGGGGGCGTTATAAACACTGAAGCTTTCTTT. It codes for CASSQNPGGVINTEAFF.

CDR3 region: CATSRDRGTNPWNEQFF. The CDR3 region has the DNA TGTGCCACCAGCAGAGATAGGGGGACAAACCCCTGGAATGAGCAGTTCTTC. The genes are TRBV15 and TRBJ2-1, with TRBD1 as a possible D gene (6 bases). The V and J ends lost 0 bases and 7 bases respectively, with 19 bases between them. Germline V gene lookup returns CDR1 LNHNV and CDR2 YYDKDF (reference sequence). The CDR3 runs 17 residues. The full variable domain, completed using reference TRBV15 and TRBJ2-1, is DAMVIQNPRYQVTQFGKPVTLSCSQTLNHNVMYWYQQKSSQAPKLLFHYYDKDFNNEADTPDNFQSRRPNTSFCFLDIRSPGLGDTAMYLCATSRDRGTNPWNEQFFGPGTRLTVL.

This chain uses TRBV9 with TRBJ2-5; TRBD2 is a possible D gene (5 bases). The CDR3 is 15 residues long. The V and J ends lost 3 bases and 2 bases respectively, with 14 bases between them. Germline V gives CDR1 SGDLS, CDR2 YYNGEE. This CDR3 is CASSAKGEGQETQYF. CDR3 sequence (DNA): TGTGCCAGCAGCGCGAAGGGTGAGGGACAAGAGACCCAGTACTTC.

In DNA, the CDR3 is TGTGCCAGCAGTCCCCTCGGAGGGCGGGGGCAGTACTTC. Translated: CASSPLGGRGQYF. The chain recombines TRBV28 with TRBJ2-7; D is perhaps TRBD2 (6 bases). This CDR3 region has 13 residues. Germline V lookup: CDR1 MDHEN, CDR2 SYDVKM. Trimming removed 5 bases from V and 9 bases from J, with 17 bases in between.

The rearrangement joins TRBV4-1 to TRBJ2-3, with no clear D. Germline CDR1 and CDR2: MGHRA and YSYEKL. The ends were cut back, 0 bases at V and 0 bases at J, with 10 bases in the middle. CDR3 length equals 16 residues. This CDR3 is CASSQDLYGSTDTQYF. CDR3 sequence (DNA): TGCGCCAGCAGCCAAGATCTGTACGGGAGCACAGATACGCAGTATTTT.

The chain couples TRBV7-9 to TRBJ2-7, with D maybe TRBD2 (5 bases). The V and J ends lost 10 bases and 3 bases respectively, with 13 bases between them. The CDR3 is 12 residues long. Germline lookup yields CDR1 SEHNR and CDR2 FQNEAQ (reference sequence). The CDR3 nucleotides are TGTGCCACCCACCCCGGGGTCTACGAGCAGTACTTC. As protein: CATHPGVYEQYF.

In nucleotides, the CDR3 is TGTGCCAGCTCACCAGGGGAGGGAGGTGTTTTCGGGAGTAATCAGCCCCAGCATTTT. Its translation is CASSPGEGGVFGSNQPQHF. The chain employs TRBV18 and TRBJ1-5; D uncertain. CDR1 and CDR2 (germline): KGHSH, LQKENI. Trimming removed 2 bases from V and 4 bases from J, with 24 bases in between. This CDR3 region has 19 residues.

This chain uses TRBV9 with TRBJ1-2; D gene ambiguous. The V and J ends lost 6 bases and 3 bases respectively, with 15 bases between them. Germline lookup yields CDR1 SGDLS and CDR2 YYNGEE. The CDR3 consists of 14 residues. The CDR3 sequence: CASNRPDGHYGYTF. CDR3 coding DNA: TGTGCCAGCAACCGACCGGACGGGCACTATGGCTACACCTTC. Complete variable domain (other parts from reference TRBV9 and TRBJ1-2): DSGVTQTPKHLITATGQRVTLRCSPRSGDLSVYWYQQSLDQGLQFLIQYYNGEERAKGNILERFSAQQFPDLHSELNLSSLELGDSALYFCASNRPDGHYGYTFGSGTRLTVV.

CDR3: CASSEWTRGDTQYF. The CDR3 nucleotides read TGTGCCAGCAGTGAGTGGACTCGGGGGGATACGCAGTATTTT. The rearrangement links TRBV2 to TRBJ2-3; D may be TRBD2 (6 bases). The CDR3 runs 14 residues. Trimming cost V 3 bases and J 6 bases, with 13 bases left between them. CDR1 is SNHLY and CDR2 is FYNNEI in the germline V gene.

This clone was observed once. The V call is TRBV7-9, the J call TRBJ2-1; possibly TRBD2 for D (5 bases). The CDR3 is made up of 14 amino acids. The germline V and J ends were trimmed by 0 bases and 12 bases, with 15 bases remaining between them. In germline, CDR1 is SEHNR, CDR2 FQNEAQ (reference sequence). In DNA, the CDR3 is TGTGCCAGCAGCTTAGCGGAGGTAGGGATTAGGCAGTTCTTC. Amino acids: CASSLAEVGIRQFF.

The chain carries TRBV11-2 and TRBJ2-1; TRBD2 is a possible D gene (6 bases). CDR3 length: 14 amino acids. Trimming shortened V by 5 bases and J by 7 bases, and 15 bases separated the two germline ends. Germline V gene data show CDR1 as SGHAT and CDR2 as FQNNGV. The CDR3 sequence is CASSDTRDWNEQFF. The CDR3 DNA sequence: TGTGCCAGCAGCGATACCCGGGACTGGAATGAGCAGTTCTTC.

The chain joins TRBV4-2 to TRBJ2-1; D is unclear. From germline, CDR1 is LGHNA and CDR2 YNFKEQ. Trimming removed 1 base at V and 0 bases at J, with 10 bases between. The CDR3 spans 16 residues. CDR3 sequence (DNA): TGTGCCAGCAGCCAAGGACACGAGAGCTCCTACAATGAGCAGTTCTTC. The encoded protein is CASSQGHESSYNEQFF.

The chain employs TRBV11-3 and TRBJ2-1; 8 bases are a match to TRBD2. Germline V gene data show CDR1 as SGHNT and CDR2 as YENEEA. V trimming: 0 bases; J trimming: 5 bases; junction bases outside the gene matches: 6. This CDR3 comprises 16 residues. CDR3 sequence reads: CASSLEERESHNEQFF. DNA for the CDR3: TGTGCCAGCAGCTTAGAAGAGCGGGAGTCCCACAATGAGCAGTTCTTC.

The rearrangement uses TRBV27 and TRBJ2-5; a weak D match, TRBD2 (6 bases). The J call is in doubt because the DNA end fits TRBJ2-7 better. CDR1 MNHEY and CDR2 SMNVEV come from the germline V gene (reference sequence). The CDR3 totals 15 residues. The CDR3 DNA reads as TGTGCCAGCAGTTTAACGTGGCGGGATCCCTACGAGCAGTACTTC. Residues: CASSLTWRDPYEQYF.